Following are 23 T cell receptor beta chains from one sample sequenced in a study of blood T cell repertoires in COVID-19. TCRdb's table, derived via immunoSEQ multiplex PCR, lists solely in-frame clones and lacks some. The sample carries 240,000 or so clones, around 88% recorded once. Sequenced: PBMCs or T cells enriched from blood (not recorded which). All receptors derive from a man aged 40-49 years who had recovered from COVID-19.

The chain employs TRBV28 and TRBJ1-1, with D perhaps matching TRBD1 (5 bases). This CDR3 has 15 residues. The ends were cut back, 5 bases at V and 3 bases at J, with 16 bases in the middle. Germline CDR1 is MDHEN and CDR2 is SYDVKM. The CDR3 DNA sequence: TGTGCCAGCAGTCCCGACAGTTTTGGGGACACTGAAGCTTTCTTT. This translates into CASSPDSFGDTEAFF. Full variable domain (remainder filled in from reference TRBV28 and TRBJ1-1): DVKVTQSSRYLVKRTGEKVFLECVQDMDHENMFWYRQDPGLGLRLIYFSYDVKMKEKGDIPEGYSVSREKKERFSLILESASTNQTSMYLCASSPDSFGDTEAFFGQGTRLTVV.

The chain combines TRBV6-4 with TRBJ1-4; no reliable D call. V lost 6 bases and J lost 8, with 16 bases in between. CDR1 and CDR2 from the germline V gene are MRHNA and SNTAGT. This CDR3 is 14 amino acids long. CDR3 nucleotide sequence: TGTGCCAGCAGACGGGAGGATATGGGGGAAAAACTGTTTTTT. Its protein product is CASRREDMGEKLFF.

In DNA, the CDR3 is TGTGCCAGCAGCTTAGAGTTTCTTACAGGGGGCGGTAAGAGGTACGAGCAGTACTTC. Amino acid sequence: CASSLEFLTGGGKRYEQYF. The genes are TRBV7-9 and TRBJ2-7; 9 positions match TRBD1. Germline loops: CDR1 SEHNR, CDR2 FQNEAQ (reference sequence). The CDR3 has 19 residues. V gave up 1 base and J gave up 4 bases; unmatched junction bases: 17.

The chain has TRBV19 and TRBJ1-6, with D possibly TRBD1 on 5 matching bases. CDR1 is LNHDA and CDR2 is SQIVND in the germline V gene (reference sequence). Trimming removed 5 bases at V and 10 bases at J, with 15 bases between. The CDR3 spans 14 residues. Here the CDR3 reads CASSGGSSGSPLHF. CDR3 sequence (DNA): TGTGCCAGTAGTGGGGGGTCTTCGGGGTCACCCCTCCACTTT. Looking up the rest from reference TRBV19 and TRBJ1-6 gives the full variable domain: DGGITQSPKYLFRKEGQNVTLSCEQNLNHDAMYWYRQDPGQGLRLIYYSQIVNDFQKGDIAEGYSVSREKKESFPLTVTSAQKNPTAFYLCASSGGSSGSPLHFGNGTRLTVT.

The genes are TRBV6-5 and TRBJ1-2, with 8 bases that match TRBD1. This CDR3 spans 14 amino acids. The V gene end was trimmed by 2 bases and the J gene end by 7 bases; junction bases not matched to a gene: 6. Germline assignment: CDR1 MNHEY and CDR2 SVGAGI. The CDR3 DNA reads TGTGCCAGCAGTTACCCCGGACAGGGTCCTGGCTACACCTTC. This gives the protein CASSYPGQGPGYTF.

This chain joins TRBV6-1 and TRBJ1-5, with 8 bases matching TRBD1. CDR1 is MNHNS, CDR2 SASEGT, per germline. The CDR3 totals 16 residues. J was trimmed by 4 bases and V by 0 bases; bases with no gene match: 5. CDR3 sequence (DNA): TGTGCCAGCAGTGAAGCCTTGTACAGGGGGAATCAGCCCCAGCATTTT. Translation gives CASSEALYRGNQPQHF.

The rearrangement links TRBV18 to TRBJ2-3; 9 bases map to TRBD2. From germline, CDR1 is KGHSH and CDR2 LQKENI. The CDR3 covers 20 residues. V lost 8 bases and J lost 1; bases outside the gene matches: 22. CDR3 in DNA: TGTGCCAGCCGGCCACAGGGAAAGCGGGGGGTTCAAGGAGGCACAGATACGCAGTATTTT. As protein: CASRPQGKRGVQGGTDTQYF.

The CDR3 here is CSGGAGAPGGELFF. CDR3 DNA sequence: TGCAGCGGGGGGGCAGGGGCCCCCGGCGGGGAGCTGTTTTTT. The V and J genes are TRBV29-1 and TRBJ2-2; D tentatively reads TRBD1 or TRBD2 (6 bases each). The CDR3 loop spans 14 amino acids. Germline CDR1 SQVTM, CDR2 ANQGSEA. Trimming took 7 bases from V and 7 from J, leaving 19 bases between them.

This rearrangement joins TRBV11-2 to TRBJ2-7; weak D call: TRBD2 (6 bases). This CDR3 region has 16 residues. With 3 bases removed from V and 2 bases from J, the gap between germline ends came to 17 bases. The germline V gene encodes CDR1 SGHAT and CDR2 FQNNGV. CDR3 DNA sequence: TGTGCCAGCAGCTTTACTAGAAGACTAGTTCCCTACGAGCAGTACTTC. Its protein is CASSFTRRLVPYEQYF.

J is TRBJ1-5 and V is TRBV28, with a possible D match to TRBD1 (6 bases). This CDR3 is built from 16 residues. Between the trimmed V and J ends, which lost 4 bases and 3 bases, there was a span of 16 bases. The germline CDR1 and CDR2 sequences are MDHEN and SYDVKM. CDR3 loop: CASSSLSTGFNQPQHF. The CDR3 nucleotides read TGTGCCAGCAGTTCCTTATCGACAGGATTCAATCAGCCCCAGCATTTT.

V and J are TRBV28 and TRBJ1-2; D may be TRBD1 (6 bases). The CDR3 spans 15 residues. Germline lookup yields CDR1 MDHEN and CDR2 SYDVKM. V shed 6 bases and J shed 6 bases, with 20 bases lying between them. The CDR3 DNA follows: TGTGCCAGCAGAGATCCAGGGGAGGGTGGTGATGGCTACACCTTC. Residues: CASRDPGEGGDGYTF.

This chain links TRBV9 with TRBJ2-2; 7 bases map to TRBD2. V trimming: 4 bases; J trimming: 9 bases; junction bases outside the gene matches: 3. The length of the CDR3 is 12 residues. Per germline, CDR1 SGDLS and CDR2 YYNGEE. The CDR3 sequence is CASSTGRRELFF. The CDR3 bases are TGTGCCAGCAGCACCGGGAGGCGGGAGCTGTTTTTT.

The chain employs TRBV5-1 and TRBJ2-2; tentative D call: TRBD2 (5 bases). The germline gives CDR1 SGHRS, CDR2 YFSETQ. V was trimmed by 4 bases and J by 6 bases, leaving 19 bases between them. CDR3 length: 16 residues. CDR3 DNA: TGCGCCAGCAGCCCGTCGTTTTCGGGGTCTCCCGGGGAGCTGTTTTTT. Protein product: CASSPSFSGSPGELFF.

This clone was seen only once. The J gene is TRBJ1-3, the V gene TRBV9; TRBD1 might be the D (6 bases). V lost 4 bases and J lost 2, with 13 bases in between. This CDR3 has 15 amino acids. Germline CDR1 and CDR2: SGDLS and YYNGEE. In DNA form, the CDR3 reads TGTGCCAGCAGCATGGGGGCAGGGGCTGGAAACACCATATATTTT. Translation: CASSMGAGAGNTIYF.

This chain connects TRBV25-1 to TRBJ1-4; TRBD1 is a possible D gene (5 bases). CDR1 MGHDK and CDR2 SYGVNS come from the germline V gene. The CDR3 is 15 amino acids. Trimming left V 1 base short and J 7 bases short, with 13 bases between. As DNA, the CDR3 is TGTGCCAGCAGTGAATTAGGCAGGGAAAGTGAAAAACTGTTTTTT. This translates into CASSELGRESEKLFF.

The V gene is TRBV29-1, the J gene TRBJ2-1, with 9 positions matching TRBD2. The CDR3 totals 16 residues. Losses at the gene ends were 4 bases for V and 1 base for J; bases not matched to a gene: 8. Germline lookup yields CDR1 SQVTM and CDR2 ANQGSEA. CDR3 DNA sequence: TGCAGCGTTGTGGGTGGCGGGGGGGCATCCTACAATGAGCAGTTCTTC. Translating it yields CSVVGGGGASYNEQFF.

This chain links TRBV10-3 with TRBJ2-7; the match to TRBD1 covers 7 bases. J gave up 0 bases and V 4 bases, and 6 bases lay outside the gene matches. Per germline, CDR1 ENHRY and CDR2 SYGVKD. The CDR3 contains 15 residues. The CDR3 reads CAISVLHRGSYEQYF. CDR3 coding DNA: TGTGCCATCAGTGTACTCCACAGGGGCTCCTACGAGCAGTACTTC.

The rearrangement links TRBV7-2 to TRBJ1-5, with D perhaps TRBD1 (6 bases). CDR1 is SGHTA, CDR2 FQGNSA, per germline. This CDR3 is built from 14 residues. The V gene lost 2 bases and the J gene lost 4 bases, with 9 bases spanning the gap. CDR3 nucleotide sequence: TGTGCCAGCAGCTTAACACAGGGAAATCAGCCCCAGCATTTT. Its translation: CASSLTQGNQPQHF.

This chain connects TRBV5-4 to TRBJ2-5; tentative D call: TRBD1 (6 bases). The CDR3 totals 13 residues. Trimming pared 4 bases from V and 1 base from J, leaving 8 bases between. The germline V gene has CDR1 SGHNT and CDR2 YYREEE (reference sequence). The CDR3 sequence is CASSLDSQETQYF. In DNA, the CDR3 is TGTGCCAGCAGCCTGGACAGCCAAGAGACCCAGTACTTC.

This sequence joins TRBV5-5 and TRBJ2-7, with D possibly matching TRBD2 (5 bases). V shed 0 bases and J shed 2 bases, with 15 bases lying between them. This CDR3 spans 16 amino acids. Germline loops: CDR1 SGHKS, CDR2 YYEKEE (reference sequence). CDR3 in DNA: TGTGCCAGCAGCTTGGATCGGGTTAGCGTCACCTACGAGCAGTACTTC. This codes for CASSLDRVSVTYEQYF.

The V gene is TRBV6-1, the J gene TRBJ1-1; D is perhaps TRBD1 (5 bases). The CDR3 is 15 residues long. V was shortened by 2 bases and J by 1 base, with 11 bases between the two germline ends. Germline V gene lookup returns CDR1 MNHNS and CDR2 SASEGT. The chain's CDR3 is CASSEIPQGNTEAFF. The CDR3, as DNA: TGTGCCAGCAGTGAAATTCCCCAGGGGAACACTGAAGCTTTCTTT.

On this clone: Because the CDR3's place on the DNA is in doubt, the DNA is left out and the CDR3 is given as listed by TCRdb. V is TRBV4-3 and J is TRBJ1-1. Including both end residues, the CDR3 is 12 amino acids long. CDR1 is LGHNA and CDR2 is YSLEER in the germline V gene. The CDR3 loop reads CASTFGSTEAFF.

This sequence joins TRBV13 and TRBJ2-3; D is unresolved. From germline, CDR1 is PRHDT and CDR2 FYEKMQ (reference sequence). V lost 5 bases and J 3 bases, leaving 15 bases between the germline ends. This CDR3 contains 15 residues. The CDR3 DNA follows: TGTGCCAGCAGCCCCGTCCCTAGAGTTACAGATACGCAGTATTTT. Translating it yields CASSPVPRVTDTQYF.